The clone carrying this T cell receptor beta chain has a single count. Its matching antigen is unknown. Per the germline V gene, CDR1 is SGHVS and CDR2 is FQNEAQ. J lost 2 bases, V lost 5 bases, and 5 bases had no gene match. CDR3 length: 14 amino acids. The sample belongs to a study of cytomegalovirus exposure and HLA in healthy donors. In the study overall: The same platform as the roughly 670 first-cohort repertoires was used for the 110 or so validation repertoires, a later analysis reported. Study-level findings and limits: It was about 150 TCR beta chains that were listed as cytomegalovirus-associated. Cytomegalovirus status was reportedly diagnosed by the classifier with high sensitivity and specificity. Whilst most TCR sequences proved rare, a subset of public TCRs occurred across many donors.

Sequencing used immunoSEQ multiplex PCR; TCRdb keeps in-frame clones, though not all of them. The repertoire holds 130,000 to 150,000 clones, with 90% to 95% as singletons. The TCR originated in a man aged 18 to 30 in good health and CMV-seronegative. The sample taken for sequencing was PBMCs. The rearrangement joins TRBV7-8 to TRBJ1-2, with 7 nucleotides matching TRBD1. The CDR3 here is CASSPRQGNYGYTF. In DNA form, the CDR3 reads TGTGCCAGCAGCCCAAGACAGGGCAACTATGGCTACACCTTC.